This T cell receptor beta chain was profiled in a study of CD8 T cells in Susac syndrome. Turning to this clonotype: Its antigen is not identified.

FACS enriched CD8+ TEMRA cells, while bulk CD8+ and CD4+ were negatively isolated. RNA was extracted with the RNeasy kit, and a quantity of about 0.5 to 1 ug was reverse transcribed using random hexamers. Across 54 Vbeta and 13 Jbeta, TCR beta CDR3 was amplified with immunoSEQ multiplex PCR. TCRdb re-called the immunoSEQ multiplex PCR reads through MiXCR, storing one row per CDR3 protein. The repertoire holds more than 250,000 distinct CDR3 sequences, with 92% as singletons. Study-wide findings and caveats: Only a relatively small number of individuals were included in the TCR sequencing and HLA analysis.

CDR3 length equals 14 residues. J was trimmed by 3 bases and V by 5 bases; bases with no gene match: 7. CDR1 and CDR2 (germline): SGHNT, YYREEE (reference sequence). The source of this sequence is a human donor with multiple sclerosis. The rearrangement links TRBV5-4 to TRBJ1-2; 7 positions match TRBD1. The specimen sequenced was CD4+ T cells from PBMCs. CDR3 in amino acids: CASRPGQRDYGYTF. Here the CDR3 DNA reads TGTGCCAGCAGACCGGGACAGCGCGACTATGGCTACACCTTC.